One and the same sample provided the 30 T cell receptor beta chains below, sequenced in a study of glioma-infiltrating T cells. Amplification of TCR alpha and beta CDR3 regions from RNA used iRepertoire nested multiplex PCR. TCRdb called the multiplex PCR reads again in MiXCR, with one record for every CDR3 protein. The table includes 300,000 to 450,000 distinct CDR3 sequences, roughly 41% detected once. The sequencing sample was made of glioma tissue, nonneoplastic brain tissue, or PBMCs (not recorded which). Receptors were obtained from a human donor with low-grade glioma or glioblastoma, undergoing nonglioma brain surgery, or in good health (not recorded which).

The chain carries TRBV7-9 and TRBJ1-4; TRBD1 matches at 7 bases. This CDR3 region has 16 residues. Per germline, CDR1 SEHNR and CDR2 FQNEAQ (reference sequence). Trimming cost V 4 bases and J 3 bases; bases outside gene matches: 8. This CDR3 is CASSWPRQGANEKLFF. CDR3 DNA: TGTGCCAGCAGCTGGCCCAGACAGGGAGCTAATGAAAAACTGTTTTTT.

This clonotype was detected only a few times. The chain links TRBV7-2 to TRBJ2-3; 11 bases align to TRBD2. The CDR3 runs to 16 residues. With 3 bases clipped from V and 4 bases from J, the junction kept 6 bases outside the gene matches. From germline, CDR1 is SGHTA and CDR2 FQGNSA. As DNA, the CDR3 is TGTGCCAGCAGCTTTAAACTAGCGGGAGAGTCAGATACGCAGTATTTT. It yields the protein CASSFKLAGESDTQYF.

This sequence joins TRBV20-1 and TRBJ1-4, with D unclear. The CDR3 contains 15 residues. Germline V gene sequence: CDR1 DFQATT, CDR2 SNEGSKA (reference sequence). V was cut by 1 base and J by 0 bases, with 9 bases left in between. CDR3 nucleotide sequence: TGCAGTGCTAGAGCTTCCGTATCAACTAATGAAAAACTGTTTTTT. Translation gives CSARASVSTNEKLFF.

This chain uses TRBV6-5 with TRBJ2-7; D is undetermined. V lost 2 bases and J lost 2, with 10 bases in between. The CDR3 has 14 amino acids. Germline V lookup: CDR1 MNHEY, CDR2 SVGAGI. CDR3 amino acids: CASSYTLGTYEQYF. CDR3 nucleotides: TGTGCCAGCAGTTACACCTTAGGGACCTACGAGCAGTACTTC.

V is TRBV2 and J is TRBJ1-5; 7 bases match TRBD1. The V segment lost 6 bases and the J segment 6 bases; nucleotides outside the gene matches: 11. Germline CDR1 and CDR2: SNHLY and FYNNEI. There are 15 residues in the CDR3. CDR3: CASSRGQVPLQPQHF. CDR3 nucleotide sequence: TGTGCCAGCAGCAGAGGACAGGTCCCACTTCAGCCCCAGCATTTT.

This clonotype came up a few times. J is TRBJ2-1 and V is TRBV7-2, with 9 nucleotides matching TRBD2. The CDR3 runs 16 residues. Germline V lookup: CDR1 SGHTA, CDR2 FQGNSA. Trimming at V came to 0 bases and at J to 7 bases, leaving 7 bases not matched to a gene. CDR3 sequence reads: CASSLALGLAWNEQFF. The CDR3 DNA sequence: TGTGCCAGCAGCTTAGCGCTGGGACTAGCATGGAATGAGCAGTTCTTC.

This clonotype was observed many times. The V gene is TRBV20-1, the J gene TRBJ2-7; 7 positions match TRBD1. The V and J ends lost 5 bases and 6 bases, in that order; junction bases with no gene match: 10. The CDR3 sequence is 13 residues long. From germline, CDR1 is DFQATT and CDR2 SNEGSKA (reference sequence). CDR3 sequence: CSAPTGVVGEQYF. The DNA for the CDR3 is TGCAGTGCTCCTACAGGGGTCGTTGGCGAGCAGTACTTC.

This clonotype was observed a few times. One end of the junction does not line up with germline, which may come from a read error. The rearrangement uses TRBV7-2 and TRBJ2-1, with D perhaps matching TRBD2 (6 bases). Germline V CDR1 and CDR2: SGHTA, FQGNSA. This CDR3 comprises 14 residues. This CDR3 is CASSRTWGGDEQSF. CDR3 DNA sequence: TGTGCCAGCTCCCGGACGTGGGGCGGGGATGAGCAGTCCTTC.

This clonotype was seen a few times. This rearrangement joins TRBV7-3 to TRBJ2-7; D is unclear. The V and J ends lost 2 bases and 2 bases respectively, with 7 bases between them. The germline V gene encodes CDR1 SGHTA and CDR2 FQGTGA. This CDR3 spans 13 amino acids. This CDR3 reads CASSLQAAYEQYF. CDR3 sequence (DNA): TGTGCCAGCAGCTTACAGGCCGCCTACGAGCAGTACTTC.

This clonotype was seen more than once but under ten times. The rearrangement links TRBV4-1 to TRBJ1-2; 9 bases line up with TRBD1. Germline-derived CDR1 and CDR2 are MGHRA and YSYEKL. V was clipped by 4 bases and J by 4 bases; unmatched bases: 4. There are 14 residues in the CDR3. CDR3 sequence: CASSPGTGPYGYTF. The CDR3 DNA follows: TGCGCCAGCAGCCCTGGGACAGGGCCCTATGGCTACACCTTC.

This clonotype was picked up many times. CDR3 nucleotides: TGTGCCAGCAGCTTAGGACAGGGGTTTACAGATACGCAGTATTTT. Protein sequence: CASSLGQGFTDTQYF. V and J are TRBV7-2 and TRBJ2-3; 8 bases align to TRBD1. Per germline, CDR1 SGHTA and CDR2 FQGNSA. V lost 1 base and J lost 3; bases outside the gene matches: 3. The CDR3 is 15 amino acids.

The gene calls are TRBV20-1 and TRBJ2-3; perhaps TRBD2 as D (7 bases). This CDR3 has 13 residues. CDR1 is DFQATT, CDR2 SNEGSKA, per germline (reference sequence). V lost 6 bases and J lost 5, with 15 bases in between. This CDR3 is CSAGVGGGDTQYF. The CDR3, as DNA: TGCAGTGCCGGGGTGGGAGGGGGAGATACGCAGTATTTT.

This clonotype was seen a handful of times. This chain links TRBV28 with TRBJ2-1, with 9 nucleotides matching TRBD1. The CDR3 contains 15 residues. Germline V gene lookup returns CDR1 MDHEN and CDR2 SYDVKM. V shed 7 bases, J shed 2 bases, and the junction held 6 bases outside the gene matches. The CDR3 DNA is TGTGCCAGCACCTTGGACAGGGGACCCTACAATGAGCAGTTCTTC. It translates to CASTLDRGPYNEQFF.

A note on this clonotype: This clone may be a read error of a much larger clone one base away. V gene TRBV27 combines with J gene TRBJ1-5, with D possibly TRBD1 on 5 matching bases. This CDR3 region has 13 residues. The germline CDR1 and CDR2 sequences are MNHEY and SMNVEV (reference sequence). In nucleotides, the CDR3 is TGTGCCGGCAGTACGGGGCGTAATCAGCCCCAGCATTTT. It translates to CAGSTGRNQPQHF.

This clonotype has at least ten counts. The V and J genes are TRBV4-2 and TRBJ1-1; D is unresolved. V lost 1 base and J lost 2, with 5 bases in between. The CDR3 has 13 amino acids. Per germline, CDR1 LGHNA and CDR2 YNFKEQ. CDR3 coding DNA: TGTGCCAGCAGCCAAGGAATAAACACTGAAGCTTTCTTT. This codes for CASSQGINTEAFF.

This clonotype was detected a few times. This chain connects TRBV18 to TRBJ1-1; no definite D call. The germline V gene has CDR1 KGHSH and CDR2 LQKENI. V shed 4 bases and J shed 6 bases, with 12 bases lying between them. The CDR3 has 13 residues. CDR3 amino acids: CASSLTRTPEAFF. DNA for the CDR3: TGTGCCAGCTCACTGACTCGGACCCCTGAAGCTTTCTTT.

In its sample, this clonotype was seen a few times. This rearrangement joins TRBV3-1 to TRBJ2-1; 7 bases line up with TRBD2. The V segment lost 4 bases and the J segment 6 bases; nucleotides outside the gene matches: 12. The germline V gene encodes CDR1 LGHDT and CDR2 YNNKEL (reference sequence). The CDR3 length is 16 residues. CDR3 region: CASSRFSGGIGNEQFF. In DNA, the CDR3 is TGTGCCAGCAGCCGATTCTCCGGGGGGATTGGCAATGAGCAGTTCTTC.

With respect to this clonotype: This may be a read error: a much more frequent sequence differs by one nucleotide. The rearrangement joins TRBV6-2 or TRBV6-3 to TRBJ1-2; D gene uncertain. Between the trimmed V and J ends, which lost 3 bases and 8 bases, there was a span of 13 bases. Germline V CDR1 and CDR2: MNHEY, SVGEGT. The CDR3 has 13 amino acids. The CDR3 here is CASSYDASGGYTF. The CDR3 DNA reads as TGTGCCAGCAGTTATGATGCATCTGGCGGCTACACCTTC.

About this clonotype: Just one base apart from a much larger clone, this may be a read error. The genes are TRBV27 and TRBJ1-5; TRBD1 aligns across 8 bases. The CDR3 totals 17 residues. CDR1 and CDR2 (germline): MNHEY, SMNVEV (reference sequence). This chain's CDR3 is CASSATQGDLSNQPHHF. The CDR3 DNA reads TGTGCCAGCAGTGCCACACAGGGGGATCTTAGCAATCAGCCCCATCATTTT.

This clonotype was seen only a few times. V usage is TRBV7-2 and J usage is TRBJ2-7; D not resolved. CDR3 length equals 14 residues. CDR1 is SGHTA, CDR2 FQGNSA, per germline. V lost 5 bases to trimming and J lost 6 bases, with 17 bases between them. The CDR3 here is CASSLSVRAGEQYF. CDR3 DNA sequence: TGTGCCAGCAGCCTCAGCGTAAGAGCCGGCGAGCAGTACTTC.

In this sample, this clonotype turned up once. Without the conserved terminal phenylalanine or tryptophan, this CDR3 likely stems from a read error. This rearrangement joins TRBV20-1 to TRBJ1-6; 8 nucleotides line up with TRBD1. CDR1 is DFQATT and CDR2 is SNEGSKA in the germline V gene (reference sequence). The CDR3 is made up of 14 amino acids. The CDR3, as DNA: TGCCGTGCTATAGTGCGGACAGGGAATTCACCCCTCCACCTT. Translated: CRAIVRTGNSPLHL.

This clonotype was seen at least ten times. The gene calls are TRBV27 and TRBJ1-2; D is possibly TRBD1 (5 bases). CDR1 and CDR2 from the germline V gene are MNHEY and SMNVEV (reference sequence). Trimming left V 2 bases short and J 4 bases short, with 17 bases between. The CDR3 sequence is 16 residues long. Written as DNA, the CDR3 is TGTGCCAGCAGTTTAATTTCCTTCGGGGCGCTCTATGGCTACACCTTC. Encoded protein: CASSLISFGALYGYTF.

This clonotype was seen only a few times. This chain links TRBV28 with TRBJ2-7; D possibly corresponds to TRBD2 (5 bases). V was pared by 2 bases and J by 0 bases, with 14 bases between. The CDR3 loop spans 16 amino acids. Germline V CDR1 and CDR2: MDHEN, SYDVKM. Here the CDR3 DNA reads TGTGCCAGCAGTTTAGGGTCAGCGGCCAACTCCTACGAGCAGTACTTC. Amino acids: CASSLGSAANSYEQYF.

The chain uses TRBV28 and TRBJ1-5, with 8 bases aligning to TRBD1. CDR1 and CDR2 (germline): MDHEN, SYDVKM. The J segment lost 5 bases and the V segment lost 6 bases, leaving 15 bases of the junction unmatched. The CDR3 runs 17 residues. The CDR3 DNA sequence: TGTGCCAGCAGCCTTCGACAGGGGTTGTTACGAGATCAGCCCCAGCATTTT. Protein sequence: CASSLRQGLLRDQPQHF.

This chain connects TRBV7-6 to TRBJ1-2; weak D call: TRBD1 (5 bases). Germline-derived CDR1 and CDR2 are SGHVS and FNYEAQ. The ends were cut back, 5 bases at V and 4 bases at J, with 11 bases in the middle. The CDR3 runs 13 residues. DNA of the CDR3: TGTGCCAGCAGCCCGGGGCAGATCTATGGCTACACCTTC. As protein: CASSPGQIYGYTF.

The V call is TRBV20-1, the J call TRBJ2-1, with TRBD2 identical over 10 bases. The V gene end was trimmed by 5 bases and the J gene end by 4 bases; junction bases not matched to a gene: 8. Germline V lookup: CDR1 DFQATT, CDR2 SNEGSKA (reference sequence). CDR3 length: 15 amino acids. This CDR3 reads CSARSSGSWYNEQFF. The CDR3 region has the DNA TGCAGTGCTCGCTCTAGCGGGAGTTGGTACAATGAGCAGTTCTTC.

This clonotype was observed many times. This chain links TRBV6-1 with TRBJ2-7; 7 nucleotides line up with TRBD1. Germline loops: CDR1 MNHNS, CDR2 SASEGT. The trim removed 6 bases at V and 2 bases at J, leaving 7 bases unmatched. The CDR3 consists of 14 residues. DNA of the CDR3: TGTGCCAGCAGATCGACAGGGTTCCCCTACGAGCAGTACTTC. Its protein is CASRSTGFPYEQYF.

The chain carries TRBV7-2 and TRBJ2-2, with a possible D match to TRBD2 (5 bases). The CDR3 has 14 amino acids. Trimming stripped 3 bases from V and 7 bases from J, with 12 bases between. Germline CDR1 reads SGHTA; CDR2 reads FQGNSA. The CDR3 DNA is TGTGCCAGCAGCTTCGGACTGGGGAGCGGGGAGCTGTTTTTT. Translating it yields CASSFGLGSGELFF.

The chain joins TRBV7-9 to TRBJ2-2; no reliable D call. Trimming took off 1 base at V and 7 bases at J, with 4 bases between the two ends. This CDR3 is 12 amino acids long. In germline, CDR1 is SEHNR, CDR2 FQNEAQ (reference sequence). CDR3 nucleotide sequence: TGTGCCAGCAGCTTAGTAAGCGGGGAGCTGTTTTTT. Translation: CASSLVSGELFF.

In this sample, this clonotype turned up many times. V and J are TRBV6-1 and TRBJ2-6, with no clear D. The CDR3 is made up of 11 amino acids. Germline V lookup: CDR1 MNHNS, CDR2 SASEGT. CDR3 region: CVTSGANVLTF. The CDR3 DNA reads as TGTGTGACCTCTGGGGCCAACGTCCTGACTTTC.